The clone carrying this T cell receptor (beta chain) shows up as medium-sized by frequency. As yet, its antigen is unknown. These data originate in a study of CD8 T cells in cerebrospinal fluid in Alzheimer's disease. All participants were free of acute infectious disease and in good physical condition. Biomarkers including neurofilament, amyloid-beta and tau confirmed neurodegeneration in the patients. Following a re-call of the 10x single-cell sequencing reads, TCRdb has one entry per CDR3 protein and lacks DNA. The sample spans roughly 500 distinct CDR3 sequences; the ten largest clones claim roughly 30%. Study-level findings and limits: Versus healthy subjects, Alzheimer's patients more often had clones of at least 3%.

Looked up from germline, CDR1 is LGHNA and CDR2 is YSLEER. This CDR3 is 17 amino acids long. The origin of this receptor is a human donor with Alzheimer's disease. The specimen was cerebrospinal fluid. The chain links TRBV4-3 to TRBJ2-1; the TRBD1 assignment by TCRdb is unverifiable without DNA. CDR3 loop: CASSQSLGGGWFNEQFF.